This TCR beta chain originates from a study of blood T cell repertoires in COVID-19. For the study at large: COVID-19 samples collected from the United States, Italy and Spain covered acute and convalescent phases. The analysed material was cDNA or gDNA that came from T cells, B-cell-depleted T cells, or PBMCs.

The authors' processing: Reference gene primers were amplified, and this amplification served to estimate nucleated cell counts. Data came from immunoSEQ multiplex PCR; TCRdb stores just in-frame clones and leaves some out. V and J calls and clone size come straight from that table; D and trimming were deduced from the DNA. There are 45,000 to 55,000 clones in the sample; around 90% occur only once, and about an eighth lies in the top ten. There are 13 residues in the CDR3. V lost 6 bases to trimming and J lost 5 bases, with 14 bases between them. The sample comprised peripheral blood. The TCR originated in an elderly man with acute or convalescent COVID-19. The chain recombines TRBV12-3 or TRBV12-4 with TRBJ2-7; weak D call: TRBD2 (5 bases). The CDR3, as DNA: TGTGCCAGCAGCCCCTCGAGCGGCCACGAGCAGTACTTC. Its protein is CASSPSSGHEQYF.